The sample holds one count of the clone carrying this T cell receptor (beta chain). The data stem from a study of Ad26.COV2.S vaccination and SARS-CoV-2 variants. The treatment is: about 20 received Ad26.COV2.S at low or high dose, single or two shots; 5 received placebo; per-sample allocation not given. The investigators took samples on day 63 after the first vaccine or placebo injection. Trimming at V came to 0 bases and at J to 5 bases, leaving 6 bases not matched to a gene. The V gene's germline CDR1 is SGDLS and CDR2 YYNGEE. The CDR3 is 15 residues long. The assay was immunoSEQ multiplex PCR, and TCRdb's table has in-frame clones only and misses some. This sample has approximately 410,000 clones; 85% to 90% occur once, and the top ten carry roughly 4%.

The V gene is TRBV9, the J gene TRBJ2-7; 9 nucleotides agree with TRBD2. This receptor was obtained from a person aged 18-65 years who received the Ad26.COV2.S COVID-19 vaccine or a placebo. Sequenced material: peripheral blood, taken in a trial of Ad26.COV2.S vaccine versus placebo. The CDR3 spells CASSVEGLAYNEQYF. The CDR3 DNA sequence: TGTGCCAGCAGCGTAGAGGGACTAGCATACAACGAGCAGTACTTC.